These 9 T cell receptor beta chains were sequenced from one sample in a study of sequential checkpoint blockade in melanoma. The sample's treatment: randomized to nivolumab then ipilimumab (arm A) or the reverse (arm B). Method: immunoSEQ multiplex PCR; TCRdb's copy keeps in-frame clones and lacks some. The data contain tens of thousands of clones, 82% of them seen just once; the ten biggest clones take up 15% to 20%. Sequences were derived from CD8+ T cells sorted from blood (inferred from file names), sampled from a patient given nivolumab and ipilimumab in sequence. These receptors all stem from a human donor with melanoma.

The chain recombines TRBV9 with TRBJ1-1, with D maybe TRBD1 (5 bases). The CDR3 length is 13 residues. The germline V gene encodes CDR1 SGDLS and CDR2 YYNGEE. Trimming stripped 3 bases from V and 8 bases from J, with 14 bases between. CDR3: CASSEGPLGEAFF. The CDR3 DNA sequence: TGTGCCAGCAGCGAGGGGCCCCTGGGGGAAGCTTTCTTT.

This clone is a singleton in its sample. Other DNA sequences in this sample translate to the same CDR3. The chain joins TRBV7-9 to TRBJ2-5; 7 bases agree with TRBD1. Germline V gene sequence: CDR1 SEHNR, CDR2 FQNEAQ (reference sequence). The junction had 4 bases not matched to a gene; V was cut back by 2 bases and J by 4 bases. CDR3 length equals 14 residues. The CDR3 loop is CASSLTTGRETQYF. The CDR3 DNA is TGTGCCAGCAGCTTAACGACAGGGCGAGAGACCCAGTACTTC.

This chain joins TRBV6-4 and TRBJ2-2; TRBD1 is a possible D gene (6 bases). The germline CDR1 and CDR2 sequences are MRHNA and SNTAGT. The CDR3 length is 18 residues. Trimming took off 5 bases at V and 3 bases at J, with 22 bases between the two ends. This CDR3 is CASSQENYREEDTGELFF. CDR3 DNA: TGTGCCAGCAGTCAAGAGAATTACAGGGAAGAGGACACCGGGGAGCTGTTTTTT.

This chain connects TRBV7-2 to TRBJ1-4; 7 positions match TRBD1. CDR1 and CDR2 (germline): SGHTA, FQGNSA. The junction had 4 bases not matched to a gene; V was cut back by 1 base and J by 8 bases. The CDR3 length is 14 residues. CDR3 residues: CASSLEGAREKLFF. The CDR3 DNA is TGTGCCAGCAGCTTAGAGGGGGCGCGGGAAAAACTGTTTTTT.

The chain is built from TRBV7-6 and TRBJ1-3; D is unresolved. CDR3 size: 16 residues. The V and J ends lost 7 bases and 0 bases respectively, with 16 bases between them. Germline V gene lookup returns CDR1 SGHVS and CDR2 FNYEAQ. DNA for the CDR3: TGTGCCAGCATCGGAAGGCCGGGGAGCTCTGGAAACACCATATATTTT. It specifies CASIGRPGSSGNTIYF.

This rearrangement joins TRBV5-4 to TRBJ2-2, with D perhaps TRBD1 (5 bases). Germline V CDR1 and CDR2: SGHNT, YYREEE (reference sequence). CDR3 length: 16 amino acids. Trimming left V 4 bases short and J 3 bases short, with 16 bases between. The CDR3 nucleotides are TGTGCCAGCAGCCCGGAGCAGGACAAATACACCGGGGAGCTGTTTTTT. Translated, it gives CASSPEQDKYTGELFF. The variable domain in full, completed from reference TRBV5-4 and TRBJ2-2, reads ETGVTQSPTHLIKTRGQQVTLRCSSQSGHNTVSWYQQALGQGPQFIFQYYREEENGRGNFPPRFSGLQFPNYSSELNVNALELDDSALYLCASSPEQDKYTGELFFGEGSRLTVL.

V is TRBV7-9 and J is TRBJ2-1; a possible D gene is TRBD2 (6 bases). This CDR3 comprises 13 residues. Germline V lookup: CDR1 SEHNR, CDR2 FQNEAQ (reference sequence). The V end was cut by 11 bases, the J end by 6 bases, with 17 bases between. The chain's CDR3 is CAAWRGEVNEQFF. CDR3 bases: TGTGCCGCATGGCGGGGAGAGGTCAATGAGCAGTTCTTC. Supplemented by reference TRBV7-9 and TRBJ2-1, the full variable domain reads DTGVSQNPRHKITKRGQNVTFRCDPISEHNRLYWYRQTLGQGPEFLTYFQNEAQLEKSRLLSDRFSAERPKGSFSTLEIQRTEQGDSAMYLCAAWRGEVNEQFFGPGTRLTVL.

The chain links TRBV4-3 to TRBJ2-2; 8 nucleotides line up with TRBD1. The J segment lost 8 bases and the V segment lost 3 bases, leaving 8 bases of the junction unmatched. The CDR3 sequence is 15 residues long. Germline V gene data show CDR1 as LGHNA and CDR2 as YSLEER. The CDR3 DNA follows: TGCGCCAGCAGCCATGACGGACAGGGCGCAGGGGAGCTGTTTTTT. This sequence encodes CASSHDGQGAGELFF.

The chain combines TRBV9 with TRBJ1-4; D might be TRBD1 (5 bases). The V end was cut by 3 bases, the J end by 8 bases, with 11 bases between. This CDR3 comprises 13 residues. Germline V gene data show CDR1 as SGDLS and CDR2 as YYNGEE. The CDR3 DNA reads as TGTGCCAGCAGCGGTCACGGGGGGGAAAAACTGTTTTTT. The encoded protein is CASSGHGGEKLFF.